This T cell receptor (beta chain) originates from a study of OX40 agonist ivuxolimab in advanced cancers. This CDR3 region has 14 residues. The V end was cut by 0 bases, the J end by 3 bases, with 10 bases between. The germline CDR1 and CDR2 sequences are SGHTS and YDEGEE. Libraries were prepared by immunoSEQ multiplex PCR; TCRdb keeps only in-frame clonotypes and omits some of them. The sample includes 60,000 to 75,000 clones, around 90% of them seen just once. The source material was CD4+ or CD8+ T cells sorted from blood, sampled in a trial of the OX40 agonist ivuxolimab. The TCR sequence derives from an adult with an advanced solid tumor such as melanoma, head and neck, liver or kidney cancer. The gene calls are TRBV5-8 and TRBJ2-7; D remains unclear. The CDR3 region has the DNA TGTGCCAGCAGCTTGGAGGGAATAGTCTACGAGCAGTACGTC. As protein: CASSLEGIVYEQYV.